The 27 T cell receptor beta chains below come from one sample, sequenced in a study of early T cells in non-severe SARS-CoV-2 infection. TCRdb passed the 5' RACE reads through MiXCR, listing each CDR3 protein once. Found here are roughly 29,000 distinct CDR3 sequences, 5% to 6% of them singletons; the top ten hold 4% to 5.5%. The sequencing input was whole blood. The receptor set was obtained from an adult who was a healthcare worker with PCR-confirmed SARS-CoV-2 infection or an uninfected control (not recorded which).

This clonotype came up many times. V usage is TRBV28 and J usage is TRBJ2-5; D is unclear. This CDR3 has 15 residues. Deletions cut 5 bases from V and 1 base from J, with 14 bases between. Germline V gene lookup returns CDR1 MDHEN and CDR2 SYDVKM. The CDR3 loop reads CASSNKGATQETQYF. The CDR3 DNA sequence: TGTGCCAGCAGTAATAAAGGTGCGACCCAAGAGACCCAGTACTTC.

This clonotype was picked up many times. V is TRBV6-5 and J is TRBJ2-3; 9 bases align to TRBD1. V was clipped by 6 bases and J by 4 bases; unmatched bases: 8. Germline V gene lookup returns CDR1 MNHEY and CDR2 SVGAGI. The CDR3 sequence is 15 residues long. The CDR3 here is CASSQGQGRSDTQYF. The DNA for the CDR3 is TGTGCCAGCAGCCAAGGACAGGGGCGGTCAGATACGCAGTATTTT.

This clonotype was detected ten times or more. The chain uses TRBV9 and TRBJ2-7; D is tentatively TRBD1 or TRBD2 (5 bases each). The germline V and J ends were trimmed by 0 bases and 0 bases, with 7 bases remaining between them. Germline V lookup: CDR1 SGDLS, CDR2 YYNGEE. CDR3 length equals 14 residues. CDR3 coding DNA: TGTGCCAGCAGCGTAGAGGGGAGCTCCTACGAGCAGTACTTC. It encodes CASSVEGSSYEQYF.

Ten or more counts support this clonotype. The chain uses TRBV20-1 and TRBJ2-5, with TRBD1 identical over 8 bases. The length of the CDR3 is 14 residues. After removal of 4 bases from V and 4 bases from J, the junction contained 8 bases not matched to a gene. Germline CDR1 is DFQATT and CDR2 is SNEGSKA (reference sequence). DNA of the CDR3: TGCAGTGCTAAGGACAGGGAACATCGAGAGACCCAGTACTTC. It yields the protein CSAKDREHRETQYF.

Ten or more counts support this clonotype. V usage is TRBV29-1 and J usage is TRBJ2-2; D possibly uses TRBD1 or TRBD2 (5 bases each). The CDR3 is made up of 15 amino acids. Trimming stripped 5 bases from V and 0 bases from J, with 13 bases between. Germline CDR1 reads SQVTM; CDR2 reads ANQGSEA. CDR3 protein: CSVRPGTANTGELFF. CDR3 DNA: TGCAGCGTTCGCCCGGGGACGGCGAACACCGGGGAGCTGTTTTTT.

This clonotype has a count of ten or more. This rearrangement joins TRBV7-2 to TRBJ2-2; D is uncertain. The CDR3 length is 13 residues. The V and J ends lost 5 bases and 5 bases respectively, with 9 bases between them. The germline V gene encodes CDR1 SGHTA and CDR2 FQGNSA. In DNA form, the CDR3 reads TGTGCCAGCAGCCCAGCCGGGACCGGGGAGCTGTTTTTT. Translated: CASSPAGTGELFF.

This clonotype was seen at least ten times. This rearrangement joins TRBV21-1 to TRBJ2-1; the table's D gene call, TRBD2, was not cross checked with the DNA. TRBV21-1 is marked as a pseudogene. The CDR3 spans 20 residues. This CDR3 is CASSKKNFTRVGGPDNEQFF. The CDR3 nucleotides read TGTGCCAGCAGCAAGAAAAACTTCACCCGGGTGGGAGGGCCTGACAATGAGCAGTTCTTC.

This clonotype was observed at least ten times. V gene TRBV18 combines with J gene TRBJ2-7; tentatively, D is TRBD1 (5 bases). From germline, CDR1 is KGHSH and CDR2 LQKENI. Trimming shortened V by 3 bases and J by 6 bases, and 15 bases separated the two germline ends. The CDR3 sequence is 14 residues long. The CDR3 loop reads CASSPQGNPPEQYF. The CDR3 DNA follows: TGTGCCAGCTCACCTCAGGGAAATCCCCCCGAGCAGTACTTC.

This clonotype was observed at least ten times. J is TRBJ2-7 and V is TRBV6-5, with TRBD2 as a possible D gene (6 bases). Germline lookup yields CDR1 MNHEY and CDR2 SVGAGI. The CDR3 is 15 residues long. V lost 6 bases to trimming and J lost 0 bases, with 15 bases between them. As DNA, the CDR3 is TGTGCCAGCAGGTCCGACCAAGCGGGCTCCTACGAGCAGTACTTC. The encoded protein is CASRSDQAGSYEQYF.

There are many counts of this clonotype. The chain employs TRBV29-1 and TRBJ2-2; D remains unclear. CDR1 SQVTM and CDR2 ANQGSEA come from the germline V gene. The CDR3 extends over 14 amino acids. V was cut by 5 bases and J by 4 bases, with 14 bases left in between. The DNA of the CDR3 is TGCAGCGTTTCCCAACGCTTAGCCACCGGGGAGCTGTTTTTT. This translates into CSVSQRLATGELFF.

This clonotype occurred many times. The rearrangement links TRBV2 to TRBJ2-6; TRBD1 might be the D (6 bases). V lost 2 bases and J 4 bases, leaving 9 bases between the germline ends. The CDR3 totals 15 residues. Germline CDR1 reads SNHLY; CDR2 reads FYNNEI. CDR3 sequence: CASSERQGGANVLTF. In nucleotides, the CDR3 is TGTGCCAGCAGTGAAAGGCAGGGGGGGGCCAACGTCCTGACTTTC.

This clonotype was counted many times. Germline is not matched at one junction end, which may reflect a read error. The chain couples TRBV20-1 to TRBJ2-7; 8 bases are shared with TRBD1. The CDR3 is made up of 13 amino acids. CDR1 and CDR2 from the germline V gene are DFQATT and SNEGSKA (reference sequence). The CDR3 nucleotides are TGCAGTGCTACAGGGGGCGGAACCTACGAACAGTACTTC. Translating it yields CSATGGGTYEQYF.

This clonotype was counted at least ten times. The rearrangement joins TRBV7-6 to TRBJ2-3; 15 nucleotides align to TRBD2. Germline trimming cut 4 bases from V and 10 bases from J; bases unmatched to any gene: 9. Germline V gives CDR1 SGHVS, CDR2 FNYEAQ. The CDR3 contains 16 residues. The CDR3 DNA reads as TGTGCCAGCAGCTCGCCTGGACTAGCGGGAGGGCCGGCGCAGTATTTT. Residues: CASSSPGLAGGPAQYF.

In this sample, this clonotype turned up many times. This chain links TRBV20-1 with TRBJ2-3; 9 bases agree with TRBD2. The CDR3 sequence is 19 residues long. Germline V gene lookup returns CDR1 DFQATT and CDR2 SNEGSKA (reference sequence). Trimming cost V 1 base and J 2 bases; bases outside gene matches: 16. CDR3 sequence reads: CSARGRPSGVNSYTDTQYF. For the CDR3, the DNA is TGCAGTGCTAGAGGGCGTCCTAGCGGGGTCAATTCATACACAGATACGCAGTATTTT.

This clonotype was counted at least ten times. CDR3 nucleotides: TGTGCCAGCAGCGAAGGCCGGGACAGGGCGTCAAATGGCTACACCTTC. It encodes CASSEGRDRASNGYTF. The rearrangement joins TRBV7-9 to TRBJ1-2; 9 bases line up with TRBD1. The CDR3 has 16 amino acids. Germline values: CDR1 SEHNR, CDR2 FQNEAQ (reference sequence). V dropped 5 bases and J dropped 6; count of bases not matched to a gene: 13. The whole variable domain, filled in from reference TRBV7-9 and TRBJ1-2, reads DTGVSQNPRHKITKRGQNVTFRCDPISEHNRLYWYRQTLGQGPEFLTYFQNEAQLEKSRLLSDRFSAERPKGSFSTLEIQRTEQGDSAMYLCASSEGRDRASNGYTFGSGTRLTVV.

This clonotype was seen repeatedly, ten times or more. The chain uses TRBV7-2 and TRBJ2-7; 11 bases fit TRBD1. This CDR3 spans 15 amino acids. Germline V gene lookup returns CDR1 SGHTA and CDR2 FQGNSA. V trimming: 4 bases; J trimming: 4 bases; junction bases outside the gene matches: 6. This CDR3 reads CASSSGTGGVYEQYF. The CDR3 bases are TGTGCCAGCAGCTCCGGGACAGGGGGAGTATACGAGCAGTACTTC.

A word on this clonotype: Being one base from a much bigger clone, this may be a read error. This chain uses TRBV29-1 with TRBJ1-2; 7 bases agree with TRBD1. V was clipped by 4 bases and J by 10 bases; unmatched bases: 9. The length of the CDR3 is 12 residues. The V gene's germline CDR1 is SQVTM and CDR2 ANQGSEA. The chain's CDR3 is CSVGGGKAAYTF. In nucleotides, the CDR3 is TGCAGCGTTGGAGGGGGCAAGGCAGCCTACACCTTC.

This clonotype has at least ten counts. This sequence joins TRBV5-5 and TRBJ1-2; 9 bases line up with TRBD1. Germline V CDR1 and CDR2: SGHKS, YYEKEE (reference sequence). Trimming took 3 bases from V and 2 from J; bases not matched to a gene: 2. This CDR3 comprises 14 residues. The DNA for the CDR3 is TGTGCCAGCAGCTCGACAGGGGGAAACTATGGCTACACCTTC. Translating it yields CASSSTGGNYGYTF.

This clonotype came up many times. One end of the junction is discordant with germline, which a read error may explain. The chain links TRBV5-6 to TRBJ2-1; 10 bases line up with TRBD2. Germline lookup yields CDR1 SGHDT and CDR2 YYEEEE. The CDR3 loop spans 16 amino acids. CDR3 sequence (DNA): TGTGCCAGCAGCTTACGACAGGGTTGGTCTAGCGGGAGAGGAATCTTC. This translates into CASSLRQGWSSGRGIF.

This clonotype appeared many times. The CDR3 bases are TGTGCCAGCAAAAGGGGTGGAGCGGGCGCTCACAATGAGCAGTTCTTC. It is translated as CASKRGGAGAHNEQFF. The chain uses TRBV27 and TRBJ2-1; perhaps TRBD2 as D (6 bases). The CDR3 runs to 16 residues. The V end lost 7 bases, the J end lost 5 bases, and 21 bases lay between the germline ends. The germline gives CDR1 MNHEY, CDR2 SMNVEV (reference sequence).

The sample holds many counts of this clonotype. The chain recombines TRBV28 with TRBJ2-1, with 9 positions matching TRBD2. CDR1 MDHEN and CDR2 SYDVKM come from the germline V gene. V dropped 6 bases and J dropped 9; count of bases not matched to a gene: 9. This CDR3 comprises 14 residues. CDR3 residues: CASRIFSGSGEQFF. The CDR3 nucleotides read TGTGCCAGCAGAATCTTTAGCGGGAGCGGTGAGCAGTTCTTC.

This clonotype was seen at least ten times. The CDR3, as DNA: TGTGCCAGCAGTTCCGCAGGGGAAGAGACCCAGTACTTC. As protein: CASSSAGEETQYF. The V and J genes are TRBV28 and TRBJ2-5; maybe TRBD1 (6 bases). V dropped 4 bases and J dropped 3 bases, with 9 bases sitting between them. The CDR3 has 13 amino acids. Germline loops: CDR1 MDHEN, CDR2 SYDVKM.

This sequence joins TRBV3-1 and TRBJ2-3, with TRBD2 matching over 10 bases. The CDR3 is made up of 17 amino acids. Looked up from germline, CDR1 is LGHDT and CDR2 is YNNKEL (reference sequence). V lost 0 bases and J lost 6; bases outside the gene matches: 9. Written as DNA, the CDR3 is TGTGCCAGCAGCCAAGATCGGGGACTAGCGTTATCGGATACGCAGTATTTT. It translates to CASSQDRGLALSDTQYF.

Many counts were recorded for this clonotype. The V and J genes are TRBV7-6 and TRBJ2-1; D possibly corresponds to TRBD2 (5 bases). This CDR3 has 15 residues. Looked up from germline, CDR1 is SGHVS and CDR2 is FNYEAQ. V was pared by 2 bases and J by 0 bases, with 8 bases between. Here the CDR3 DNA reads TGTGCCAGCAGCTTAATGGGGAGCTCCTACAATGAGCAGTTCTTC. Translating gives CASSLMGSSYNEQFF.

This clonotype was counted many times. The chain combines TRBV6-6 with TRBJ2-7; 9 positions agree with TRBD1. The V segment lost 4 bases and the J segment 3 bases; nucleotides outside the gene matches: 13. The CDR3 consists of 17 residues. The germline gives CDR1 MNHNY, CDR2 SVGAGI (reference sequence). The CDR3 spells CASSSGTGRSVGYEQYF. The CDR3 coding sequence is TGTGCCAGCAGTTCCGGGACAGGGAGAAGCGTAGGCTACGAGCAGTACTTC.

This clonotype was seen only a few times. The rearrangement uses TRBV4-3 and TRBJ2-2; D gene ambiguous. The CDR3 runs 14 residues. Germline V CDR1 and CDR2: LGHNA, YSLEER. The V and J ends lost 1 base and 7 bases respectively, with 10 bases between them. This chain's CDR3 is CASSQGVPVGELFF. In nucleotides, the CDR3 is TGCGCCAGCAGCCAAGGAGTCCCGGTCGGGGAGCTGTTTTTT.

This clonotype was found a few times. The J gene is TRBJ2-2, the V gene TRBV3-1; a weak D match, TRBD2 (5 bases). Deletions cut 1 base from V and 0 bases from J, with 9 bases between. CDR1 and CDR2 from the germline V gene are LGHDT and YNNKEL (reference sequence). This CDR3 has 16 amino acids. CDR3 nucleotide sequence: TGTGCCAGCAGCCAAGTCCCTAGCTCGAACACCGGGGAGCTGTTTTTT. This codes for CASSQVPSSNTGELFF.